This TCR beta chain was obtained from a study of T cell responses to AZD1222 COVID-19 vaccine. Regarding the study as a whole: None of the repertoires were sampled until the peak T cell response had passed. Clonal diversity was possibly underestimated, and the donors were mostly white British, with more females.

The CDR3 is 11 amino acids. Germline CDR1 MDHEN, CDR2 SYDVKM. V was clipped by 3 bases and J by 9 bases, with 6 bases between them. Data came from immunoSEQ multiplex PCR; TCRdb stores just in-frame clones and leaves some out. Among 45,000 to 70,000 clones listed, approximately 84% were seen once. Comments on this clone: What it binds is unknown.

This specimen was peripheral blood, taken on day 0 of AZD1222 vaccination. The receptor's source is an adult in good health. The chain recombines TRBV28 with TRBJ2-1; D is undetermined. CDR3: CASSLLGEQFF. In DNA, the CDR3 is TGTGCCAGCAGTTTGTTGGGTGAGCAGTTCTTC.